This passage covers 15 T cell receptor beta chains from one sample sequenced in a study of graft-versus-host responses after intestinal transplantation. These TCRs are of unknown antigen specificity. Profiled with immunoSEQ multiplex PCR; TCRdb holds only in-frame clones, not every one. The table records tens of thousands of clones, 91% of them present only once. This specimen was unstimulated CD4+ T cells sorted from spleen or lymph node cells, taken before transplant. The receptors shown here come from a human donor who was the organ donor for an intestinal transplant.

This sequence joins TRBV6-1 and TRBJ2-7; 7 nucleotides line up with TRBD2. The germline CDR1 and CDR2 sequences are MNHNS and SASEGT. The CDR3 extends over 15 amino acids. V shed 6 bases and J 0 bases; nucleotides not matched to a gene: 8. The CDR3 nucleotides are TGTGCCAGCAGATTAGCGGGTTTATTCTCCTACGAGCAGTACTTC. Residues: CASRLAGLFSYEQYF.

The V gene is TRBV13, the J gene TRBJ2-1; TRBD1 agrees at 8 bases. Germline V gene lookup returns CDR1 PRHDT and CDR2 FYEKMQ (reference sequence). The CDR3 is 17 residues long. V was pared by 5 bases and J by 2 bases, with 11 bases of the junction left unmatched. CDR3 coding DNA: TGTGCCAGCAGCGGATGGACAGGGATAGGGACCTACAATGAGCAGTTCTTC. Its protein product is CASSGWTGIGTYNEQFF.

The chain couples TRBV5-1 to TRBJ2-7, with 9 nucleotides matching TRBD1. From germline, CDR1 is SGHRS and CDR2 YFSETQ. There are 16 residues in the CDR3. Trimming took 4 bases from V and 2 from J; bases not matched to a gene: 10. CDR3 region: CASSPRGQGSTYEQYF. The DNA for the CDR3 is TGCGCCAGCAGCCCCCGGGGACAGGGATCGACCTACGAGCAGTACTTC.

The V call is TRBV15, the J call TRBJ2-7, with 8 bases that match TRBD1. With 0 bases clipped from V and 5 bases from J, the junction kept 9 bases outside the gene matches. Germline V gene lookup returns CDR1 LNHNV and CDR2 YYDKDF (reference sequence). This CDR3 has 16 residues. The CDR3 spells CATSRDVRTGINEQYF. The CDR3 coding sequence is TGTGCCACCAGCAGAGACGTGAGGACAGGGATCAACGAGCAGTACTTC.

The chain is built from TRBV10-2 and TRBJ1-2; D is unclear. The CDR3 runs to 12 residues. Germline V gene data show CDR1 as WSHSY and CDR2 as SAAADI. V lost 9 bases and J lost 3, with 11 bases in between. The CDR3 loop is CASSEGDYGYTF. The CDR3 DNA reads TGCGCCAGTTCGGAGGGTGACTATGGCTACACCTTC.

V usage is TRBV9 and J usage is TRBJ2-3, with D perhaps matching TRBD2 (6 bases). In germline, CDR1 is SGDLS, CDR2 YYNGEE. The V end lost 0 bases, the J end lost 5 bases, and 10 bases lay between the germline ends. This CDR3 region has 14 residues. As DNA, the CDR3 is TGTGCCAGCAGCGTAGTAGGAGCGGGAGATACGCAGTATTTT. This gives the protein CASSVVGAGDTQYF.

This rearrangement joins TRBV15 to TRBJ1-3; D call uncertain. This CDR3 has 15 residues. Germline V gives CDR1 LNHNV, CDR2 YYDKDF (reference sequence). The V end was cut by 1 base, the J end by 2 bases, with 9 bases between. The CDR3 bases are TGTGCCACCAGCAGAGTTGGGCGAGCTGGAAACACCATATATTTT. Translated, it gives CATSRVGRAGNTIYF. The full variable domain, with the rest looked up from reference TRBV15 and TRBJ1-3, is DAMVIQNPRYQVTQFGKPVTLSCSQTLNHNVMYWYQQKSSQAPKLLFHYYDKDFNNEADTPDNFQSRRPNTSFCFLDIRSPGLGDTAMYLCATSRVGRAGNTIYFGEGSWLTVV.

J is TRBJ1-4 and V is TRBV6-1, with TRBD1 matching over 8 bases. Germline V lookup: CDR1 MNHNS, CDR2 SASEGT. The CDR3 runs 14 residues. Trimming removed 3 bases from V and 5 bases from J; junction bases left unmatched: 2. In DNA, the CDR3 is TGTGCCAGCAGTGAGAACAGGGGGAATGAAAAACTGTTTTTT. Translated, it gives CASSENRGNEKLFF.

A single count supports this clone. The chain employs TRBV27 and TRBJ2-2, with a tentative D call TRBD1 (6 bases). CDR3 length equals 15 residues. Germline CDR1 reads MNHEY; CDR2 reads SMNVEV (reference sequence). V lost 3 bases and J lost 8, with 16 bases in between. The DNA of the CDR3 is TGTGCCAGCAGTTTTCAGGGGCCCTATCCGGGGGAGCTGTTTTTT. This codes for CASSFQGPYPGELFF.

V usage is TRBV10-3 and J usage is TRBJ2-1; 8 bases agree with TRBD1. Germline lookup yields CDR1 ENHRY and CDR2 SYGVKD. CDR3 length: 15 residues. Trimming cost V 6 bases and J 4 bases; bases outside gene matches: 8. CDR3 in DNA: TGTGCCATCAGGGCTGCAGGGGGCGAGTACAATGAGCAGTTCTTC. Residues: CAIRAAGGEYNEQFF.

This clone was detected only once. The CDR3 is CASSTQGLNTEAFF. DNA of the CDR3: TGTGCCAGCAGTACTCAGGGGTTAAACACTGAAGCTTTCTTT. The V call is TRBV6-5, the J call TRBJ1-1; a possible D gene is TRBD1 (6 bases). V was clipped by 5 bases and J by 2 bases, with 12 bases between them. The CDR3 covers 14 residues. Per the germline V gene, CDR1 is MNHEY and CDR2 is SVGAGI.

A single count supports this clone. This chain links TRBV6-1 with TRBJ2-5, with a tentative D call TRBD2 (5 bases). Deletions cut 1 base from V and 5 bases from J, with 8 bases between. The CDR3 consists of 13 residues. Germline values: CDR1 MNHNS, CDR2 SASEGT. The CDR3 DNA is TGTGCCAGCAGTGAAGGATGGAGGGAGACCCAGTACTTC. This translates into CASSEGWRETQYF.

This rearrangement joins TRBV10-3 to TRBJ2-5; D is unclear. From germline, CDR1 is ENHRY and CDR2 SYGVKD. The V gene lost 5 bases and the J gene lost 0 bases, with 7 bases spanning the gap. This CDR3 has 13 residues. The chain's CDR3 is CAISLEYQETQYF. CDR3 nucleotide sequence: TGTGCCATCAGTCTCGAGTACCAAGAGACCCAGTACTTC.

This chain links TRBV27 with TRBJ1-6, with D unresolved. V lost 1 base, J lost 7 bases, and 11 bases lay in between. Germline-derived CDR1 and CDR2 are MNHEY and SMNVEV (reference sequence). This CDR3 region has 15 residues. CDR3 bases: TGTGCCAGCAGTTTATTTCAGGCTTCGAATTCACCCCTCCACTTT. Its translation: CASSLFQASNSPLHF.

In its sample, this clone was seen a few times. This chain links TRBV6-1 with TRBJ1-3, with D hard to call. Trimming shortened V by 2 bases and J by 1 base, and 12 bases separated the two germline ends. This CDR3 comprises 16 residues. Germline CDR1 and CDR2: MNHNS and SASEGT. CDR3 bases: TGTGCCAGCAGTGAATCACCAGTCCATTCTGGAAACACCATATATTTT. Translating it yields CASSESPVHSGNTIYF.